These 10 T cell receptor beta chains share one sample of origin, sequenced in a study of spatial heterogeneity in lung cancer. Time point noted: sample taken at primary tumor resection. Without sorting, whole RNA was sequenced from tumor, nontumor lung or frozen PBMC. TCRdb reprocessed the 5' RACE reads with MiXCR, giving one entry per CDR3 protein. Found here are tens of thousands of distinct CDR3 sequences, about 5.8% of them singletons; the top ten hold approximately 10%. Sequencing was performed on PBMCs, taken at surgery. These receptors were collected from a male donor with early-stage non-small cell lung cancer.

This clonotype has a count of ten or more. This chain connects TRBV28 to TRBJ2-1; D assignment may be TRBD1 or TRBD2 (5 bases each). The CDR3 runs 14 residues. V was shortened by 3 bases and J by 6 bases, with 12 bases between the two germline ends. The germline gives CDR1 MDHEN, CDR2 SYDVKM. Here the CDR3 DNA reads TGTGCCAGCAGTTTCGAGGGGACGGGCAATGAGCAGTTCTTC. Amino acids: CASSFEGTGNEQFF.

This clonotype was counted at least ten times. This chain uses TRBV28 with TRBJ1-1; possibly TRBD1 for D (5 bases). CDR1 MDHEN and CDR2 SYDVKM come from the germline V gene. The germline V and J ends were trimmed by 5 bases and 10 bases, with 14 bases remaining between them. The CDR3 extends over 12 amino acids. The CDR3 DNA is TGTGCCAGCAGTCCTATGGGGGAGAGAGCTTTCTTT. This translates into CASSPMGERAFF.

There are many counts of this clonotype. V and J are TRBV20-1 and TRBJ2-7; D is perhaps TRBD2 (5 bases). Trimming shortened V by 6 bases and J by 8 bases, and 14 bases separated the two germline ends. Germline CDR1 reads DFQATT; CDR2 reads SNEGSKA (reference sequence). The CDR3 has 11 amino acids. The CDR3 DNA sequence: TGCAGTGCAACCCCTCGAGGGAAGCAGTACTTC. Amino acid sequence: CSATPRGKQYF.

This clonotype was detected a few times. CDR3 region: CASSEGEAKNIQYF. CDR3 sequence (DNA): TGTGCCAGCAGTGAAGGGGAAGCCAAAAACATTCAGTACTTC. V usage is TRBV2 and J usage is TRBJ2-4; D is ambiguous. The germline V and J ends were trimmed by 1 base and 0 bases, with 4 bases remaining between them. The CDR3 sequence is 14 residues long. Germline-derived CDR1 and CDR2 are SNHLY and FYNNEI.

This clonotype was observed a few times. The CDR3 spells CASSFGQGSELFF. DNA for the CDR3: TGCGCCAGCAGCTTCGGACAGGGAAGCGAGCTGTTTTTT. The chain combines TRBV5-1 with TRBJ2-2; 8 nucleotides line up with TRBD1. This CDR3 is built from 13 residues. V trimming: 2 bases; J trimming: 11 bases; junction bases outside the gene matches: 5. In germline, CDR1 is SGHRS, CDR2 YFSETQ.

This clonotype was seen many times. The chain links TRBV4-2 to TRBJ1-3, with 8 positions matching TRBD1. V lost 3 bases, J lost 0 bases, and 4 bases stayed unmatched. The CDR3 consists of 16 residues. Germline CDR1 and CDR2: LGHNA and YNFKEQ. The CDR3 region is CASSHGQGNSGNTIYF. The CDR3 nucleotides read TGTGCCAGCAGCCATGGACAGGGTAACTCTGGAAACACCATATATTTT.

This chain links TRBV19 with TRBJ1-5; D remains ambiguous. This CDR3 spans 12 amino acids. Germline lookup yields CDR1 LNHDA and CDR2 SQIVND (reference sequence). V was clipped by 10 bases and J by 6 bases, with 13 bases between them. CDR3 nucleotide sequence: TGTGCCACTAAGGAAGGGTTTCAGCCCCAGCATTTT. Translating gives CATKEGFQPQHF.

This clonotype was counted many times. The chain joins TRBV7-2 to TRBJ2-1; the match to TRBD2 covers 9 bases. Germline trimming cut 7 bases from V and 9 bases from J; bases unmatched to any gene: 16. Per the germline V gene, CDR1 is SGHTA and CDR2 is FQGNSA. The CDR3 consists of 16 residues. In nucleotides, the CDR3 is TGTGCCAGCACCGCAGGAGGCGGGAGGGCGGGGGGTGAGCAGTTCTTC. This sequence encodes CASTAGGGRAGGEQFF.

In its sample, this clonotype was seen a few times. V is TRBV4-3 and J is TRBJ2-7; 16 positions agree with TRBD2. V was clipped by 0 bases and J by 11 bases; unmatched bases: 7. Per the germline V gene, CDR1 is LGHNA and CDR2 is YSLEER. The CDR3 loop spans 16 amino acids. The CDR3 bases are TGCGCCAGCAGCCAAGATGGGACTAGCGGGAGGGTAAAAAAGTACTTC. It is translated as CASSQDGTSGRVKKYF.

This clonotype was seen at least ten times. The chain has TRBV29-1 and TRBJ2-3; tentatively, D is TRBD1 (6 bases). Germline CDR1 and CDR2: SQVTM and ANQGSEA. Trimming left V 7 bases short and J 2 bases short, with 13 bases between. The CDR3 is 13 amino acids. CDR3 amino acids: CSAPGHPTDTQYF. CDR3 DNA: TGCAGCGCCCCGGGACACCCCACAGATACGCAGTATTTT.